The present T cell receptor beta chain was sequenced within a study of CXCR3-negative and CXCR3-positive naive CD8 T cells. UMI-labeled 5' RACE TRB cDNA libraries were prepared from the cells. TCRdb reanalyzed the 5' RACE reads, giving one entry per CDR3 protein sequence and no DNA. The table for this sample gives about 140,000 distinct CDR3 sequences. This CDR3 is built from 16 residues. CDR1 and CDR2 (germline): SEHNR, FQNEAQ (reference sequence). Turning to this clonotype: The antigen is not known.

Overall study findings and caveats: Researchers report that CXCR3-positive naive cells carry more hydrophobic TRB CDR3s than CXCR3-negative naive cells. Memory CD8+ cells showed much lower diversity, while both naive subsets were comparably high.

The V and J genes are TRBV7-9 and TRBJ1-1. This sequence originates from a human donor in good health. Some clones in this sample may be carry-over from other donors' samples. Material for sequencing was naive CXCR3+ CD8+ T cells from blood. Subset denoted: CD45RO-CCR7+CD27+CD95- naive CD8+ T cells expressing CXCR3 (TNR3+). The CDR3 sequence: CASSLPRAGGNTEAFF.